This TCR beta chain appears in the sequencing data of a study of T cell changes during pregnancy in multiple sclerosis. Generated by immunoSEQ multiplex PCR, the TCRdb table keeps only in-frame clones and is missing some. The sample lists tens of thousands of clones, over 80% occurring once. Trimming removed 8 bases from V and 2 bases from J, with 20 bases in between. The CDR3 totals 16 residues. Germline values: CDR1 SGHRS, CDR2 YFSETQ. The sample was peripheral blood, taken after pregnancy. This chain connects TRBV5-1 to TRBJ1-3; TRBD1 is a possible D gene (5 bases). The sequence was collected from a female donor with multiple sclerosis, enrolled in a pregnancy study. CDR3 in amino acids: CASYQGGSLPGNTIYF. CDR3 DNA: TGCGCCAGTTACCAGGGAGGATCACTCCCTGGAAACACCATATATTTT.